This record covers a single T cell receptor (beta chain). Primers: 60 Vbeta forward and 13 Jbeta reverse. Here immunoSEQ multiplex PCR was the method, and the copy in TCRdb shows in-frame clones only, minus some. The top ten clones hold about 1.8% of a sample with fewer than 250,000 clones, around 85% of them seen once. The sample is drawn from a study of cytomegalovirus exposure and HLA in healthy donors. This CDR3 is built from 13 residues. Germline CDR1 reads MNHEY; CDR2 reads SVGAGI. The V and J ends lost 8 bases and 6 bases respectively, with 17 bases between them. The V and J genes are TRBV6-5 and TRBJ2-7; D not resolved. This sequence originates from a man in his late teens or twenties in good health and CMV-seronegative. The specimen was PBMCs. CDR3 loop: CASGSGHYLEQYF. For the CDR3, the DNA is TGTGCCAGCGGATCCGGCCACTACCTCGAGCAGTACTTC.